The following is a TCR beta chain sequence with its context. This entry is derived from a study of technical replicates of blood from a handful of donors. Germline-derived CDR1 and CDR2 are MGHRA and YSYEKL. The CDR3 loop spans 14 amino acids. The V gene lost 3 bases and the J gene lost 6 bases, with 15 bases spanning the gap. Repertoires were generated with immunoSEQ multiplex PCR, while TCRdb's copy carries only in-frame clones and drops some. Here the sample spans about 61,000 clones, approximately 97% being singletons. The sequencing input was T cells isolated from PBMCs. This TCR came from a human donor in good health. V usage is TRBV4-1 and J usage is TRBJ2-7, with D unclear. The CDR3 nucleotides read TGCGCCAGCAGCCAGGTGGGTGACGGGTCCGAGCAGTACTTC. As protein: CASSQVGDGSEQYF.